These 23 T cell receptor beta chains share one sample of origin, sequenced in a study of blood T cell repertoires in COVID-19. The method was immunoSEQ multiplex PCR; TCRdb's version includes in-frame clones alone and lacks a portion of them. The table has about 69,000 clones, 90% seen once. Sequences were obtained from peripheral blood. The receptors come from a man aged 45-65 years with acute or convalescent COVID-19.

This chain connects TRBV19 to TRBJ2-2, with D possibly matching TRBD2 (6 bases). Germline V gene sequence: CDR1 LNHDA, CDR2 SQIVND (reference sequence). The CDR3 is 16 residues long. The V and J ends lost 4 bases and 1 base respectively, with 13 bases between them. CDR3 nucleotide sequence: TGTGCCAGTAGTAGTCCACCGGGACTGAACACCGGGGAGCTGTTTTTT. Its translation is CASSSPPGLNTGELFF.

Concerning this clone: The CDR3 does not end in the conserved phenylalanine or tryptophan, so this is likely a read error. The DNA is omitted, as the CDR3 cannot be located on it reliably, and the CDR3 follows TCRdb's listing. The chain is built from TRBV12-5 and TRBJ2-7; TRBD1 is the table's D call, not checked against the DNA. Germline CDR1 is LGHNT and CDR2 is FRNRAP. The CDR3 length equals 11 residues, ends included. This chain's CDR3 is CASGLILLGAL.

The gene calls are TRBV6-2 or TRBV6-3 and TRBJ2-4, with D uncertain. The CDR3 extends over 13 amino acids. The V end was cut by 6 bases, the J end by 0 bases, with 6 bases between. Germline V gives CDR1 MNHEY, CDR2 SVGEGT. Here the CDR3 reads CASSIVAKNIQYF. The CDR3 region has the DNA TGTGCCAGCAGCATCGTAGCCAAAAACATTCAGTACTTC.

The chain combines TRBV12-3 or TRBV12-4 with TRBJ2-3; D gene uncertain. V was clipped by 9 bases and J by 3 bases, with 7 bases between them. The CDR3 extends over 11 amino acids. CDR3 coding DNA: TGTGCCAGTCGCGGAACAGATACGCAGTATTTT. Amino acid sequence: CASRGTDTQYF.

The rearrangement joins TRBV30 to TRBJ1-1; possible D gene TRBD1, 5 bases. V gave up 3 bases and J gave up 4 bases, with 12 bases separating them. Germline V gives CDR1 GTSNPN, CDR2 SVGIG (reference sequence). The CDR3 loop spans 13 amino acids. The chain's CDR3 is CAWSPGGPTEAFF. In nucleotides, the CDR3 is TGTGCCTGGAGCCCGGGGGGTCCCACTGAAGCTTTCTTT.

V and J are TRBV5-8 and TRBJ1-1; 8 bases fit TRBD1. J lost 4 bases, V lost 5 bases, and 4 bases had no gene match. This CDR3 comprises 13 residues. Germline assignment: CDR1 SGHTS and CDR2 YDEGEE. The CDR3 reads CASRRRGLTEAFF. Written as DNA, the CDR3 is TGTGCCAGCAGGCGCAGGGGGCTCACTGAAGCTTTCTTT. Filled out from reference TRBV5-8 and TRBJ1-1, the complete variable domain reads EAGVTQSPTHLIKTRGQQATLRCSPISGHTSVYWYQQALGLGLQFLLWYDEGEERNRGNFPPRFSGRQFPNYSSELNVNALELEDSALYLCASRRRGLTEAFFGQGTRLTVV.

This clone was counted once. The CDR3: CASSQNSGRTTEQFF. The CDR3 DNA reads TGCGCCAGCAGCCAAAATAGCGGGAGAACTACTGAGCAGTTCTTC. This rearrangement joins TRBV4-3 to TRBJ2-1; 9 bases are shared with TRBD2. The trim removed 2 bases at V and 9 bases at J, leaving 8 bases unmatched. This CDR3 spans 15 amino acids. Per germline, CDR1 LGHNA and CDR2 YSLEER.

V is TRBV27 and J is TRBJ2-1; 10 bases are a match to TRBD1. V shed 2 bases, J shed 5 bases, and the junction held 6 bases outside the gene matches. Per germline, CDR1 MNHEY and CDR2 SMNVEV (reference sequence). The CDR3 runs to 16 residues. The CDR3 sequence is CASSLVIGTGDNEQFF. CDR3 in DNA: TGTGCCAGCAGTTTAGTAATCGGGACAGGGGACAATGAGCAGTTCTTC.

The chain couples TRBV7-8 to TRBJ1-5, with no clear D. CDR1 is SGHVS and CDR2 is FQNEAQ in the germline V gene. The CDR3 length is 16 residues. V lost 0 bases to trimming and J lost 1 base, with 10 bases between them. The DNA of the CDR3 is TGTGCCAGCAGCTTAGCACGGACTCAGAGCAATCAGCCCCAGCATTTT. It translates to CASSLARTQSNQPQHF.

J is TRBJ2-5 and V is TRBV5-1; D is possibly TRBD1 (6 bases). Trimming took off 4 bases at V and 1 base at J, with 14 bases between the two ends. The CDR3 sequence is 15 residues long. Per the germline V gene, CDR1 is SGHRS and CDR2 is YFSETQ. The CDR3 DNA reads TGCGCCAGCAGCGACCCGAGGGGGTTCCAAGAGACCCAGTACTTC. Amino acids: CASSDPRGFQETQYF.

In its sample, this clone was seen once. J is TRBJ2-7 and V is TRBV11-2, with D possibly TRBD2 on 7 matching bases. The CDR3 is made up of 14 amino acids. The V end was cut by 7 bases, the J end by 2 bases, with 15 bases between. Germline V gives CDR1 SGHAT, CDR2 FQNNGV. The CDR3 sequence: CASKKAGATYEQYF. CDR3 sequence (DNA): TGTGCCAGCAAGAAGGCGGGGGCCACCTACGAGCAGTACTTC.

V usage is TRBV29-1 and J usage is TRBJ1-2, with TRBD1 identical over 8 bases. CDR3 length: 12 residues. In germline, CDR1 is SQVTM, CDR2 ANQGSEA. The junction had 12 bases not matched to a gene; V was cut back by 5 bases and J by 13 bases. The CDR3 here is CSVTTGQGGCTF. The CDR3 nucleotides are TGCAGCGTTACAACCGGACAGGGCGGGTGCACCTTC.

In its sample, this clone was seen once. This chain connects TRBV5-1 to TRBJ2-5; 11 positions agree with TRBD2. This CDR3 comprises 17 residues. The J segment lost 2 bases and the V segment lost 4 bases, leaving 10 bases of the junction unmatched. Germline V lookup: CDR1 SGHRS, CDR2 YFSETQ. The CDR3 DNA follows: TGCGCCAGCAGCACACGATCGGCTAGCGGGAGGCAAGAGACCCAGTACTTC. Encoded protein: CASSTRSASGRQETQYF.

The chain recombines TRBV10-2 with TRBJ2-3; 7 nucleotides line up with TRBD2. The CDR3 is 18 amino acids. Germline lookup yields CDR1 WSHSY and CDR2 SAAADI. V gave up 4 bases and J gave up 4 bases; unmatched junction bases: 17. CDR3 nucleotide sequence: TGCGCCAGCAGTGCCTGGGGGGAGGGGTCCCGTGGCGCAGATACGCAGTATTTT. Translation gives CASSAWGEGSRGADTQYF.

The rearrangement joins TRBV11-2 to TRBJ1-1, with D unclear. Trimming took off 1 base at V and 0 bases at J, with 3 bases between the two ends. Germline lookup yields CDR1 SGHAT and CDR2 FQNNGV. The CDR3 extends over 13 amino acids. CDR3 sequence reads: CASSLAVNTEAFF. The CDR3 region has the DNA TGTGCCAGCAGCTTAGCGGTGAACACTGAAGCTTTCTTT.

This chain connects TRBV29-1 to TRBJ2-2, with TRBD2 matching over 14 bases. The CDR3 loop spans 13 amino acids. The trim removed 7 bases at V and 13 bases at J, leaving 8 bases unmatched. CDR1 is SQVTM and CDR2 is ANQGSEA in the germline V gene. The CDR3 loop is CSGGTSGSGVLFF. The CDR3 coding sequence is TGCAGCGGGGGGACTAGCGGGAGTGGCGTGCTGTTTTTT.

The chain uses TRBV19 and TRBJ2-2, with TRBD1 matching over 9 bases. Germline CDR1 is LNHDA and CDR2 is SQIVND (reference sequence). V was pared by 8 bases and J by 1 base, with 2 bases of the junction left unmatched. This CDR3 contains 14 residues. CDR3: CASLGQGNTGELFF. Written as DNA, the CDR3 is TGTGCCAGTCTGGGACAGGGGAACACCGGGGAGCTGTTTTTT.

This clone was counted a few times. Other nucleotide sequences in the sample specify the same CDR3. The gene calls are TRBV24-1 and TRBJ2-1; TRBD2 might be the D (5 bases). The V gene's germline CDR1 is KGHDR and CDR2 SFDVKD. The V end was cut by 5 bases, the J end by 4 bases, with 11 bases between. The CDR3 length is 14 residues. CDR3 sequence reads: CATSVGGLYNEQFF. Here the CDR3 DNA reads TGTGCCACCAGTGTTGGCGGGCTTTACAATGAGCAGTTCTTC.

CDR3 sequence reads: CASSSPGGLASWEQFF. The DNA for the CDR3 is TGTGCCAGCAGCTCGCCCGGGGGACTAGCGAGTTGGGAGCAGTTCTTC. This rearrangement joins TRBV5-6 to TRBJ2-1; 10 positions match TRBD2. The trim removed 3 bases at V and 10 bases at J, leaving 13 bases unmatched. CDR3 length: 16 amino acids. The germline V gene has CDR1 SGHDT and CDR2 YYEEEE.

This rearrangement joins TRBV6-5 to TRBJ2-7, with TRBD1 matching over 8 bases. With 2 bases clipped from V and 2 bases from J, the junction kept 5 bases outside the gene matches. The CDR3 consists of 15 residues. The germline V gene has CDR1 MNHEY and CDR2 SVGAGI. CDR3 nucleotide sequence: TGTGCCAGCAGTTACCGCGGGACAGGCGCCTACGAGCAGTACTTC. Its translation is CASSYRGTGAYEQYF.

This chain connects TRBV5-6 to TRBJ2-7; tentatively, D is TRBD2 (6 bases). CDR1 and CDR2 (germline): SGHDT, YYEEEE. The V end was cut by 4 bases, the J end by 1 base, with 15 bases between. This CDR3 has 15 residues. CDR3 DNA sequence: TGTGCCAGCAGCCTGCGGGACTGGCAATCCTACGAGCAGTACTTC. Protein: CASSLRDWQSYEQYF.

This sequence joins TRBV7-9 and TRBJ2-1; 8 bases are shared with TRBD2. The CDR3 extends over 16 amino acids. Losses at the gene ends were 0 bases for V and 4 bases for J; bases not matched to a gene: 5. CDR1 is SEHNR and CDR2 is FQNEAQ in the germline V gene (reference sequence). The CDR3 nucleotides read TGTGCCAGCAGCTTAGCGACGGGACTAGGGTACAATGAGCAGTTCTTC. This gives the protein CASSLATGLGYNEQFF.

This chain joins TRBV18 and TRBJ2-2; the D gene is possibly TRBD1 (6 bases). Deletions cut 3 bases from V and 0 bases from J, with 23 bases between. The CDR3 is made up of 20 amino acids. Germline CDR1 is KGHSH and CDR2 is LQKENI. CDR3 in DNA: TGTGCCAGCTCACCGTACTACAGGGATAGCAGTCCAGCGAACACCGGGGAGCTGTTTTTT. This codes for CASSPYYRDSSPANTGELFF.